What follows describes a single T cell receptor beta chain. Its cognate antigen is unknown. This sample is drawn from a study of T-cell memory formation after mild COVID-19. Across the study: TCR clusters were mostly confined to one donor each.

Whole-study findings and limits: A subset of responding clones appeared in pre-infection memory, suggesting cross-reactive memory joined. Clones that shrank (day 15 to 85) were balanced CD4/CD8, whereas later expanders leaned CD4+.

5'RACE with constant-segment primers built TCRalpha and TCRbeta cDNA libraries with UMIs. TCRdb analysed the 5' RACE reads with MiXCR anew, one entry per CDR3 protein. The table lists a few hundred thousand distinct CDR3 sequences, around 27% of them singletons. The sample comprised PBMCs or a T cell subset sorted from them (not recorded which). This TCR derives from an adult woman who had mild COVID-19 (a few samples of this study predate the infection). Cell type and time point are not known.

CDR3 loop: CASSLYRYYEQYF. The CDR3 DNA is TGTGCCAGCAGTTTGTACAGGTACTACGAGCAGTACTTC. V usage is TRBV27 and J usage is TRBJ2-7, with a tentative D call TRBD1 (5 bases). With 3 bases removed from V and 3 bases from J, the gap between germline ends came to 9 bases. Germline CDR1 MNHEY, CDR2 SMNVEV (reference sequence). The CDR3 extends over 13 amino acids.